These 17 T cell receptor beta chains share one sample of origin, sequenced in a study of PD-1 blockade in classical Hodgkin lymphoma. No patient escaped relapse after autologous stem cell transplantation, and brentuximab vedotin exposure varied. TCRdb's copy holds only in-frame clones and misses some; the assay was immunoSEQ multiplex PCR. Of some 22,000 clones in the sample, less than 85% were seen once. The material was peripheral blood mononuclear cells (PBMCs), obtained before the second cycle of nivolumab. Receptors were obtained from a human donor with classical Hodgkin lymphoma.

The count of this clone is one. V and J are TRBV6-1 and TRBJ2-7; 7 bases agree with TRBD2. The germline V gene has CDR1 MNHNS and CDR2 SASEGT. Trimming took 6 bases from V and 0 from J; bases not matched to a gene: 5. The CDR3 is made up of 14 amino acids. Here the CDR3 DNA reads TGTGCCAGCAGCAAGACGGGAGGCTCCTACGAGCAGTACTTC. Its translation is CASSKTGGSYEQYF.

This CDR3 is CASSLGTAYGYTF. The CDR3 region has the DNA TGTGCCAGCAGCCTTGGGACAGCGTATGGCTACACCTTC. The chain combines TRBV7-9 with TRBJ1-2; 7 bases agree with TRBD1. V lost 5 bases, J lost 5 bases, and 5 bases stayed unmatched. Germline CDR1 SEHNR, CDR2 FQNEAQ (reference sequence). This CDR3 contains 13 residues.

The chain carries TRBV5-4 and TRBJ2-7; 10 nucleotides line up with TRBD1. The germline CDR1 and CDR2 sequences are SGHNT and YYREEE (reference sequence). The junction had 5 bases not matched to a gene; V was cut back by 5 bases and J by 3 bases. The length of the CDR3 is 14 residues. The CDR3 loop reads CASRMGQGFYEQYF. The CDR3 DNA reads as TGTGCCAGCAGGATGGGACAGGGGTTCTACGAGCAGTACTTC.

CDR3 protein: CASSPRHYGYTF. For the CDR3, the DNA is TGTGCCAGCAGTCCCCGACACTATGGCTACACCTTC. This sequence joins TRBV28 and TRBJ1-2; D call uncertain. The germline gives CDR1 MDHEN, CDR2 SYDVKM. The V end was cut by 5 bases, the J end by 3 bases, with 7 bases between. This CDR3 is built from 12 residues.

V and J are TRBV7-9 and TRBJ2-7; 10 bases match TRBD1. The length of the CDR3 is 16 residues. Unmatched junction bases numbered 6, after V lost 3 bases and J lost 1 base. Germline CDR1 SEHNR, CDR2 FQNEAQ (reference sequence). In nucleotides, the CDR3 is TGTGCCAGCAGCTTCACTCGGGGACAGGGGTCCTACGAGCAGTACTTC. As protein: CASSFTRGQGSYEQYF.

This clone was recorded once. This sequence joins TRBV11-2 and TRBJ2-7, with D possibly TRBD1 on 6 matching bases. CDR1 and CDR2 (germline): SGHAT, FQNNGV. Trimming left V 1 base short and J 4 bases short, with 14 bases between. The CDR3 is made up of 15 amino acids. CDR3 coding DNA: TGTGCCAGCAGCTTAGGGCCCGGGACACCTTACGAGCAGTACTTC. This encodes CASSLGPGTPYEQYF.

The chain employs TRBV30 and TRBJ1-1; D is ambiguous. The CDR3 extends over 14 amino acids. The germline V gene has CDR1 GTSNPN and CDR2 SVGIG (reference sequence). V lost 0 bases and J lost 3, with 11 bases in between. CDR3 loop: CAWSVGLVDTEAFF. The CDR3 nucleotides are TGTGCCTGGAGTGTAGGGCTTGTCGACACTGAAGCTTTCTTT.

V and J are TRBV6-1 and TRBJ2-7; 10 bases are a match to TRBD2. Germline V gene sequence: CDR1 MNHNS, CDR2 SASEGT. The CDR3 extends over 15 amino acids. The J segment lost 3 bases and the V segment lost 0 bases, leaving 2 bases of the junction unmatched. The CDR3 region has the DNA TGTGCCAGCAGTGAAGCGTGGACTAGCGGCTACGAGCAGTACTTC. Residues: CASSEAWTSGYEQYF.

The CDR3 protein is CASSERWGNTGELFF. The CDR3 bases are TGTGCCAGCAGTGAACGGTGGGGGAACACCGGGGAGCTGTTTTTT. The chain employs TRBV2 and TRBJ2-2, with D hard to call. V was clipped by 2 bases and J by 1 base, with 8 bases between them. This CDR3 has 15 residues. Germline V gene sequence: CDR1 SNHLY, CDR2 FYNNEI.

Only a few counts were recorded for this clone. This chain connects TRBV28 to TRBJ2-5; 9 bases line up with TRBD2. This CDR3 is built from 17 residues. The germline V gene encodes CDR1 MDHEN and CDR2 SYDVKM. The ends lost 5 bases at V and 5 bases at J; junction bases unmatched: 15. The CDR3 sequence: CASSLSAGGPREETQYF. The CDR3 DNA follows: TGTGCCAGCAGTCTTAGCGCGGGAGGGCCACGAGAGGAGACCCAGTACTTC.

This clone was counted a few times. This chain links TRBV28 with TRBJ1-2, with D possibly TRBD1 on 5 matching bases. CDR3 size: 11 residues. Germline CDR1 and CDR2: MDHEN and SYDVKM. The germline V and J ends were trimmed by 6 bases and 7 bases, with 9 bases remaining between them. The CDR3 region has the DNA TGTGCCAGCAGGGACACTATTGGCTACACCTTC. Protein: CASRDTIGYTF.

The chain couples TRBV6-5 to TRBJ2-3; D is possibly TRBD1 or TRBD2 (5 bases each). Germline-derived CDR1 and CDR2 are MNHEY and SVGAGI. V was pared by 10 bases and J by 1 base, with 15 bases between. This CDR3 contains 14 residues. CDR3 residues: CATGTDWGTDTQYF. Here the CDR3 DNA reads TGTGCCACGGGGACGGACTGGGGCACAGATACGCAGTATTTT.

This clone has a handful of counts. V and J are TRBV27 and TRBJ1-1; D is ambiguous. Per the germline V gene, CDR1 is MNHEY and CDR2 is SMNVEV (reference sequence). The CDR3 is 14 residues long. Between the trimmed V and J ends, which lost 3 bases and 4 bases, there was a span of 12 bases. The CDR3 coding sequence is TGTGCCAGCAGTTTTTCCATTGCGGGCACTGAAGCTTTCTTT. Translation: CASSFSIAGTEAFF.

In this sample, this clone turned up once. The rearrangement uses TRBV4-2 and TRBJ1-5; no firm D call. Germline CDR1 reads LGHNA; CDR2 reads YNFKEQ. Trimming removed 0 bases from V and 0 bases from J, with 12 bases in between. The CDR3 loop spans 17 amino acids. CDR3 coding DNA: TGTGCCAGCAGCCAAGATTGTCAGCCTTATAGCAATCAGCCCCAGCATTTT. Translated, it gives CASSQDCQPYSNQPQHF.

In its sample, this clone is large. This chain links TRBV7-3 with TRBJ2-7; TRBD2 agrees at 9 bases. Per the germline V gene, CDR1 is SGHTA and CDR2 is FQGTGA. The CDR3 sequence is 18 residues long. The ends lost 0 bases at V and 3 bases at J; junction bases unmatched: 12. CDR3 sequence (DNA): TGTGCCAGCAGCTTAACCACTAGCGGGCCACCATCATACTACGAGCAGTACTTC. It yields the protein CASSLTTSGPPSYYEQYF.

The V call is TRBV5-1, the J call TRBJ1-1; a possible D gene is TRBD1 (6 bases). Germline V gene lookup returns CDR1 SGHRS and CDR2 YFSETQ. CDR3 length: 13 residues. Trimming shortened V by 2 bases and J by 7 bases, and 12 bases separated the two germline ends. This CDR3 reads CASSLQGTGEAFF. As DNA, the CDR3 is TGCGCCAGCAGCTTACAGGGTACTGGTGAAGCTTTCTTT. The full variable domain, completed using reference TRBV5-1 and TRBJ1-1, is KAGVTQTPRYLIKTRGQQVTLSCSPISGHRSVSWYQQTPGQGLQFLFEYFSETQRNKGNFPGRFSGRQFSNSRSEMNVSTLELGDSALYLCASSLQGTGEAFFGQGTRLTVV.

V and J are TRBV25-1 and TRBJ1-5; D unclear. Germline V gene sequence: CDR1 MGHDK, CDR2 SYGVNS. Trimming took 5 bases from V and 7 from J, leaving 9 bases between them. The CDR3 is made up of 12 amino acids. Here the CDR3 reads CASSSLDQPQHF. CDR3 coding DNA: TGTGCCAGCAGTTCCCTGGACCAGCCCCAGCATTTT.